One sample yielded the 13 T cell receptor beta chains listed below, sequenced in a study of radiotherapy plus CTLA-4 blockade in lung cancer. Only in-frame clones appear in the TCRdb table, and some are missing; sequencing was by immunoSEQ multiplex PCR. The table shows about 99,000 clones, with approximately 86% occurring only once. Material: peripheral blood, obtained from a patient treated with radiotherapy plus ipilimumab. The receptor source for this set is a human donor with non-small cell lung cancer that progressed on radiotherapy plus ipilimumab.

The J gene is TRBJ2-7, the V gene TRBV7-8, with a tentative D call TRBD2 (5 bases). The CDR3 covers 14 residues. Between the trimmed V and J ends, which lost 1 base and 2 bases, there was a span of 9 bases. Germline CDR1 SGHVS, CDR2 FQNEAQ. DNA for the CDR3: TGTGCCAGCAGCTTAGAGGCGGGTACCTACGAGCAGTACTTC. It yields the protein CASSLEAGTYEQYF. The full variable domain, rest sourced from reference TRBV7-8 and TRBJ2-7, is GAGVSQSPRYKVAKRGQDVALRCDPISGHVSLFWYQQALGQGPEFLTYFQNEAQLDKSGLPSDRFFAERPEGSVSTLKIQRTQQEDSAVYLCASSLEAGTYEQYFGPGTRLTVT.

CDR3 in DNA: TGTGCCAGCAGCTTGACCGGGTACAATGAGCAGTTCTTC. Its protein is CASSLTGYNEQFF. The rearrangement uses TRBV5-6 and TRBJ2-1; no reliable D call. This CDR3 is built from 13 residues. Germline CDR1 and CDR2: SGHDT and YYEEEE. The V end lost 1 base, the J end lost 4 bases, and 6 bases lay between the germline ends.

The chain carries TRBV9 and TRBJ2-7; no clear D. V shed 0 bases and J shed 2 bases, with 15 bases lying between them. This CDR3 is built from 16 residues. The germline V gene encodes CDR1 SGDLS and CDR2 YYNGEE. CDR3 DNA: TGTGCCAGCAGCGTAGCAGATTCCGCTTTTACCTACGAGCAGTACTTC. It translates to CASSVADSAFTYEQYF.

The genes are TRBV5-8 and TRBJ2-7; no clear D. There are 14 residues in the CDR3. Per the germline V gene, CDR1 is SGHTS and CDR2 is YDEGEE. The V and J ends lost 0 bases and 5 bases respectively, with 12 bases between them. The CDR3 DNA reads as TGTGCCAGCAGCTTGGCCGTCGATTGGGACGAGCAGTACTTC. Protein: CASSLAVDWDEQYF.

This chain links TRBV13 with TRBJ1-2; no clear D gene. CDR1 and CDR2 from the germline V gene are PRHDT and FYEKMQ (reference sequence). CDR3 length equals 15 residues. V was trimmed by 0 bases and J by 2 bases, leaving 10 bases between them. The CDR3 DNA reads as TGTGCCAGCAGCTTAGGCCATCTGCAAAACTATGGCTACACCTTC. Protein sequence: CASSLGHLQNYGYTF.

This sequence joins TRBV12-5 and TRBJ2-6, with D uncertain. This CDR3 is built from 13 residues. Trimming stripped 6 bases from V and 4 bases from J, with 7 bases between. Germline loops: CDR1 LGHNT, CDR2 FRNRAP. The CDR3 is CASGYSGANVLTF. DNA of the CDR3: TGTGCTAGTGGATATTCAGGGGCCAACGTCCTGACTTTC.

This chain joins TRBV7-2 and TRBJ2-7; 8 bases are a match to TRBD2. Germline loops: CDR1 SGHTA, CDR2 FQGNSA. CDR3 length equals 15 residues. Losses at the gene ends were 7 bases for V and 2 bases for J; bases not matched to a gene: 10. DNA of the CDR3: TGTGCCAGCACCGAGGGGAGCGGGGGTCCCTACGAGCAGTACTTC. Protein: CASTEGSGGPYEQYF.

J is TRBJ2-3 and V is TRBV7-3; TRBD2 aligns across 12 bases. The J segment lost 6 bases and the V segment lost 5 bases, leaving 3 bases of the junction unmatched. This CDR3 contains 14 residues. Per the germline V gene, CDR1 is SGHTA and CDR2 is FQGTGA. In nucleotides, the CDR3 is TGTGCCAGCAGCCTAGCGGGAGGGATGGATACGCAGTATTTT. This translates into CASSLAGGMDTQYF.

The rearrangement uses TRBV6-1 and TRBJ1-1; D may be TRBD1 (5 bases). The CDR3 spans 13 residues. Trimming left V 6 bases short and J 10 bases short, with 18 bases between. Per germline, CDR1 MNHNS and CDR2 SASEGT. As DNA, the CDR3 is TGTGCCAGCAGGGGGACCTTTGGCGGCGGAGCTTTCTTT. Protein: CASRGTFGGGAFF.

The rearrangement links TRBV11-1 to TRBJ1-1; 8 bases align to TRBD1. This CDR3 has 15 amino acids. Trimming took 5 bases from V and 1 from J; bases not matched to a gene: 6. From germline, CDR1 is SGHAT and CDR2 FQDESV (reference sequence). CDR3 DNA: TGTGCCAGCAGCCCGGACAGGGTTTCGAACACTGAAGCTTTCTTT. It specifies CASSPDRVSNTEAFF.

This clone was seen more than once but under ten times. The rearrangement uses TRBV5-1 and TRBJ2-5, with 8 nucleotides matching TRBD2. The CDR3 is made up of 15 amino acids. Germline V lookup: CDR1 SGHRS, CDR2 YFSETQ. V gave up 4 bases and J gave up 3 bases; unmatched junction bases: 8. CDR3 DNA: TGCGCCAGCAGCGGCCTGGGAGCGGGAGAAGAGACCCAGTACTTC. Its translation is CASSGLGAGEETQYF. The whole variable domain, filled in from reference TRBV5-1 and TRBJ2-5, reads KAGVTQTPRYLIKTRGQQVTLSCSPISGHRSVSWYQQTPGQGLQFLFEYFSETQRNKGNFPGRFSGRQFSNSRSEMNVSTLELGDSALYLCASSGLGAGEETQYFGPGTRLLVL.

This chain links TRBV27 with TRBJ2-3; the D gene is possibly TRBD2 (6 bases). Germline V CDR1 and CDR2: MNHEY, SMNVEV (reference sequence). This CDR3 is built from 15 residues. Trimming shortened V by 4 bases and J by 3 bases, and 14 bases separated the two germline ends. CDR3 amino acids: CASSSGLFVTDTQYF. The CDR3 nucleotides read TGTGCCAGCAGTTCAGGACTATTCGTTACAGATACGCAGTATTTT.

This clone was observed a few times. CDR3 amino acids: CASSLGTGPVGNTIYF. Here the CDR3 DNA reads TGCGCCAGCAGCTTGGGAACCGGGCCAGTAGGAAACACCATATATTTT. The chain recombines TRBV5-1 with TRBJ1-3; D unclear. This CDR3 is built from 16 residues. Germline V lookup: CDR1 SGHRS, CDR2 YFSETQ. V lost 0 bases, J lost 4 bases, and 14 bases lay in between.